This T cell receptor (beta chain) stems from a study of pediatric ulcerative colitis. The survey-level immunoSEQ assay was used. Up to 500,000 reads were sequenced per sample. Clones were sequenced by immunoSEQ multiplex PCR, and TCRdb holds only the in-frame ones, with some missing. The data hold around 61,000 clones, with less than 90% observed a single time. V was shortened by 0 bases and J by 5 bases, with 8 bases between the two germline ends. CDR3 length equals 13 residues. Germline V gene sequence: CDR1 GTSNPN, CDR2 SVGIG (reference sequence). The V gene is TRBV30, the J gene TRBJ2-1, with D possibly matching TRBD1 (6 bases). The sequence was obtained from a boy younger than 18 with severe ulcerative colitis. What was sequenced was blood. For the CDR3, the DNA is TGTGCCTGGAGTGTGGGGGCCGACAATGAGCAGTTCTTC. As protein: CAWSVGADNEQFF.